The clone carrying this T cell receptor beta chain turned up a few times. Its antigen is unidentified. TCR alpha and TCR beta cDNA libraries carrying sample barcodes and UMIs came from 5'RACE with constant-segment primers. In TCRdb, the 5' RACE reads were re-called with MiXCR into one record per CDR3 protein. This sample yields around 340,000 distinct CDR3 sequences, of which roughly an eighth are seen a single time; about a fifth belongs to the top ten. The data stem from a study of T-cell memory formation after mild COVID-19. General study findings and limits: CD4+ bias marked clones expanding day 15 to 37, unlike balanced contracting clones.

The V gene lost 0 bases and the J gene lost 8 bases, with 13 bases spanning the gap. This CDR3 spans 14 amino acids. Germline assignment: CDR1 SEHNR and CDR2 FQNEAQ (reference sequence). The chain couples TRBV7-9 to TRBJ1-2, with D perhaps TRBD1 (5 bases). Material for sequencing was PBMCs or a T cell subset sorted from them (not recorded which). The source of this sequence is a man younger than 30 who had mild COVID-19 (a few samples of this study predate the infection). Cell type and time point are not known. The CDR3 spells CASSLARTEGGYTF. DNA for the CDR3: TGTGCCAGCAGCTTAGCCCGGACCGAGGGGGGCTACACCTTC.